These 26 T cell receptor beta chains were sequenced from one sample in a study of beta chain features in type 1 diabetes listed by TCRdb under 2018. Libraries were built with the immunoSEQ multiplex PCR assay. The entire isolated RNA was reverse transcribed using the High Capacity cDNA Reverse Transcription Kit, and thus expressed TCRB transcripts were sequenced. Here the immuneACCESS table is served through TCRdb, limited to in-frame sequences with V and J called. Missing clones are a known gap in these copies; in checked studies unresolved V genes cover under half, and the rest lacks a known reason. The sample table records 250,000 to 300,000 clones; under 8.5% of these occur just once. Clones ranked in the top ten supply 1% of the sample. Source material: central memory CD4+ T cells from blood. The source of these receptors is a woman younger than 30 in good health.

This clone was counted a few times. This rearrangement joins TRBV5-1 to TRBJ2-3, with D tentatively TRBD2 (6 bases). The V end was cut by 4 bases, the J end by 7 bases, with 25 bases between. Germline CDR1 and CDR2: SGHRS and YFSETQ. The CDR3 length is 17 residues. For the CDR3, the DNA is TGCGCCAGCAGCCGTCCCGGGACGGGGACGGGAGAAAATACGCAGTATTTT. This codes for CASSRPGTGTGENTQYF. The variable domain in full, with the rest retrieved from reference TRBV5-1 and TRBJ2-3, is KAGVTQTPRYLIKTRGQQVTLSCSPISGHRSVSWYQQTPGQGLQFLFEYFSETQRNKGNFPGRFSGRQFSNSRSEMNVSTLELGDSALYLCASSRPGTGTGENTQYFGPGTRLTVL.

This clone was counted a few times. V usage is TRBV27 and J usage is TRBJ1-1, with TRBD1 as a possible D gene (5 bases). In germline, CDR1 is MNHEY, CDR2 SMNVEV (reference sequence). CDR3 length equals 13 residues. Trimming took off 7 bases at V and 0 bases at J, with 9 bases between the two ends. In DNA, the CDR3 is TGTGCCAGCACTGGGGGATTGAACACTGAAGCTTTCTTT. This translates into CASTGGLNTEAFF.

In this sample, this clone turned up many times. V usage is TRBV7-2 and J usage is TRBJ2-7; weak D call: TRBD1 (6 bases). V dropped 3 bases and J dropped 6 bases, with 12 bases sitting between them. Per germline, CDR1 SGHTA and CDR2 FQGNSA. This CDR3 spans 13 amino acids. CDR3 residues: CASSFAQGTEQYV. CDR3 nucleotides: TGTGCCAGCAGCTTCGCCCAGGGGACCGAGCAGTACGTC.

The chain carries TRBV6-6 and TRBJ1-2, with 9 positions matching TRBD1. This CDR3 contains 13 residues. Losses at the gene ends were 5 bases for V and 5 bases for J; bases not matched to a gene: 3. The germline V gene encodes CDR1 MNHNY and CDR2 SVGAGI (reference sequence). The CDR3 DNA is TGTGCCAGCAGTCAAGGACAGGGGTATGGCTACACCTTC. This translates into CASSQGQGYGYTF.

In this sample, this clone turned up a few times. This chain joins TRBV29-1 and TRBJ2-4; 11 positions agree with TRBD1. The V segment lost 3 bases and the J segment 8 bases; nucleotides outside the gene matches: 9. Germline CDR1 and CDR2: SQVTM and ANQGSEA. The CDR3 totals 15 residues. The CDR3 coding sequence is TGCAGCGTTGAGGGGGGACAGGGGGACCTGGACATTCAGTACTTC. Translation: CSVEGGQGDLDIQYF.

V is TRBV7-2 and J is TRBJ2-7, with 10 nucleotides matching TRBD2. The length of the CDR3 is 16 residues. CDR1 SGHTA and CDR2 FQGNSA come from the germline V gene. After removal of 5 bases from V and 4 bases from J, the junction contained 11 bases not matched to a gene. CDR3 protein: CASSPGLAGVAYEQYF. CDR3 in DNA: TGTGCCAGCAGCCCTGGGCTAGCGGGAGTTGCGTACGAGCAGTACTTC.

The J gene is TRBJ2-5, the V gene TRBV9; the D gene is possibly TRBD2 (5 bases). The end of the DNA aligns better with TRBJ2-7, so the J call may be wrong. Per germline, CDR1 SGDLS and CDR2 YYNGEE. The CDR3 consists of 14 residues. The CDR3 region has the DNA TGTGCCAGCAGCGTAGGAACCCGAGGGTACGAGCAGTACTTC. As protein: CASSVGTRGYEQYF.

The chain employs TRBV29-1 and TRBJ2-2, with D perhaps TRBD1 or TRBD2 (5 bases each). The CDR3 has 15 amino acids. The V and J ends lost 3 bases and 4 bases respectively, with 15 bases between them. Germline V gene sequence: CDR1 SQVTM, CDR2 ANQGSEA. The DNA for the CDR3 is TGCAGCGTTGAGGCCTTGGTGAGGGGCACCGGGGAGCTGTTTTTT. It translates to CSVEALVRGTGELFF.

A word on this clone: This sample includes further DNA sequences coding for the same CDR3. This sequence joins TRBV6-1 and TRBJ2-1; 11 positions agree with TRBD2. The J segment lost 4 bases and the V segment lost 6 bases, leaving 5 bases of the junction unmatched. In germline, CDR1 is MNHNS, CDR2 SASEGT. This CDR3 comprises 15 residues. The CDR3 DNA reads TGTGCCAGCAGGCTAGCGGGAGGTCTATACAATGAGCAGTTCTTC. Translation: CASRLAGGLYNEQFF.

This clone was counted between two and nine times. The V and J genes are TRBV27 and TRBJ2-3; TRBD2 matches 11 bases. The V gene end was trimmed by 5 bases and the J gene end by 0 bases; junction bases not matched to a gene: 4. Germline assignment: CDR1 MNHEY and CDR2 SMNVEV (reference sequence). This CDR3 spans 16 amino acids. Here the CDR3 reads CASSPTSGGSTDTQYF. In nucleotides, the CDR3 is TGTGCCAGCAGTCCAACTAGCGGGGGAAGCACAGATACGCAGTATTTT.

This clone was detected a few times. V is TRBV7-9 and J is TRBJ2-3; 10 bases map to TRBD2. This CDR3 region has 15 residues. The V gene end was trimmed by 6 bases and the J gene end by 4 bases; junction bases not matched to a gene: 7. Germline V lookup: CDR1 SEHNR, CDR2 FQNEAQ (reference sequence). In DNA form, the CDR3 reads TGTGCCAGCAGGCTAGTACTAGCGGGGCCAGATACGCAGTATTTT. It is translated as CASRLVLAGPDTQYF.

The V call is TRBV13, the J call TRBJ2-3; 10 nucleotides line up with TRBD2. Trimming removed 5 bases from V and 4 bases from J; junction bases left unmatched: 6. CDR1 and CDR2 (germline): PRHDT, FYEKMQ (reference sequence). The CDR3 contains 15 residues. CDR3 sequence (DNA): TGTGCCAGCAGCAAATCTAGCGGGAGCGCAGATACGCAGTATTTT. This gives the protein CASSKSSGSADTQYF.

In the case of this clone: This sequence may be a read error, since a much larger clone differs from it by one base. Distinct nucleotide sequences in the sample also encode this CDR3. The rearrangement joins TRBV7-2 to TRBJ2-5, with TRBD1 matching over 7 bases. V lost 5 bases to trimming and J lost 2 bases; unmatched junction nucleotides: 2. Germline V lookup: CDR1 SGHTA, CDR2 FQGNSA. The length of the CDR3 is 13 residues. The chain's CDR3 is CASSRDRQETQYF. Here the CDR3 DNA reads TGTGCCAGCAGCCGGGACAGACAAGAGACCCAGTACTTC.

The chain carries TRBV6-5 and TRBJ2-5, with 9 bases aligning to TRBD2. Germline CDR1 and CDR2: MNHEY and SVGAGI. The CDR3 length is 14 residues. The V segment lost 6 bases and the J segment 3 bases; nucleotides outside the gene matches: 5. The CDR3 DNA is TGTGCCAGCAGCCGCGGGGGGGCCGAAGAGACCCAGTACTTC. This codes for CASSRGGAEETQYF.

There are a few counts of this clone. The CDR3 DNA is TGTGCCAGCGGACGTTTCGGGGACTATGGGAGGGATGCGCAGTTCTTC. Protein product: CASGRFGDYGRDAQFF. The chain is built from TRBV13 and TRBJ2-1; the match to TRBD2 covers 7 bases. The CDR3 has 16 residues. Germline V CDR1 and CDR2: PRHDT, FYEKMQ (reference sequence). Germline trimming cut 8 bases from V and 12 bases from J; bases unmatched to any gene: 22.

The V call is TRBV14, the J call TRBJ2-1, with 7 bases matching TRBD1. The CDR3 length is 15 residues. J gave up 3 bases and V 4 bases, and 6 bases lay outside the gene matches. Germline loops: CDR1 SGHDN, CDR2 FVKESK. The CDR3 DNA reads as TGTGCCAGCAGCCCTTTGGACAGGATCTACAATGAGCAGTTCTTC. It encodes CASSPLDRIYNEQFF.

This clone has a handful of counts. The chain has TRBV11-3 and TRBJ2-5; possibly TRBD2 for D (5 bases). Deletions cut 3 bases from V and 2 bases from J, with 13 bases between. Germline assignment: CDR1 SGHNT and CDR2 YENEEA. This CDR3 contains 15 residues. CDR3 DNA: TGTGCCAGCAGCTTGGCAAGCGGTATTCAAGAGACCCAGTACTTC. This sequence encodes CASSLASGIQETQYF.

This clone was seen only once. This chain connects TRBV7-2 to TRBJ2-1; D is ambiguous. The V gene lost 5 bases and the J gene lost 2 bases, with 10 bases spanning the gap. CDR1 and CDR2 from the germline V gene are SGHTA and FQGNSA. The CDR3 has 14 amino acids. As DNA, the CDR3 is TGTGCCAGCAGCCCCCCTGGGCCCTACAATGAGCAGTTCTTC. Its translation is CASSPPGPYNEQFF.

This clone was counted a few times. The rearrangement joins TRBV6-5 to TRBJ2-2, with D perhaps TRBD1 (5 bases). Trimming pared 4 bases from V and 2 bases from J, leaving 11 bases between. There are 15 residues in the CDR3. CDR1 and CDR2 (germline): MNHEY, SVGAGI. CDR3 in DNA: TGTGCCAGCAGTTCTCAGGGTTCCAACACCGGGGAGCTGTTTTTT. Amino acid sequence: CASSSQGSNTGELFF.

V and J are TRBV2 and TRBJ2-5; the match to TRBD1 covers 9 bases. Unmatched junction bases numbered 6, after V lost 6 bases and J lost 4 bases. The length of the CDR3 is 14 residues. Germline-derived CDR1 and CDR2 are SNHLY and FYNNEI. The CDR3 reads CASRTSGQGETQYF. CDR3 in DNA: TGTGCCAGCAGGACCTCGGGACAGGGAGAGACCCAGTACTTC.

With respect to this clone: Other DNA sequences from this sample encode an identical CDR3 as well. The chain links TRBV5-1 to TRBJ1-4; D call uncertain. Germline-derived CDR1 and CDR2 are SGHRS and YFSETQ. The CDR3 sequence is 14 residues long. V shed 4 bases and J shed 0 bases, with 7 bases lying between them. For the CDR3, the DNA is TGCGCCAGCAGCCGGGAAGCAACTAATGAAAAACTGTTTTTT. Translation: CASSREATNEKLFF.

The chain carries TRBV25-1 and TRBJ2-1; tentative D call: TRBD2 (5 bases). This CDR3 is built from 14 residues. Germline CDR1 MGHDK, CDR2 SYGVNS. V was shortened by 3 bases and J by 10 bases, with 16 bases between the two germline ends. The CDR3 reads CASSDLTGSSEQFF. The CDR3 DNA follows: TGTGCCAGCAGTGACCTTACGGGGAGCAGCGAGCAGTTCTTC.

This clone has only a few counts. CDR3 residues: CATSSGARRNTEAFF. CDR3 sequence (DNA): TGTGCCACATCGTCGGGGGCGCGGAGGAACACTGAAGCTTTCTTT. The rearrangement uses TRBV10-3 and TRBJ1-1; D is perhaps TRBD1 (6 bases). The CDR3 runs 15 residues. Trimming removed 10 bases from V and 1 base from J, with 19 bases in between. The germline CDR1 and CDR2 sequences are ENHRY and SYGVKD.

The chain recombines TRBV11-3 with TRBJ2-5, with TRBD1 as a possible D gene (6 bases). CDR1 and CDR2 (germline): SGHNT, YENEEA. The CDR3 sequence is 15 residues long. V was shortened by 3 bases and J by 3 bases, with 14 bases between the two germline ends. CDR3 region: CASSLGLNREETQYF. The CDR3 DNA reads as TGTGCCAGCAGCTTGGGGCTCAACAGGGAAGAGACCCAGTACTTC.

This clone was counted a few times. The chain uses TRBV28 and TRBJ1-1; D is unclear. The CDR3 extends over 15 amino acids. Germline CDR1 and CDR2: MDHEN and SYDVKM. Trimming took off 6 bases at V and 2 bases at J, with 16 bases between the two ends. The CDR3 loop is CASSPPMIRNTEAFF. For the CDR3, the DNA is TGTGCCAGCAGCCCGCCTATGATTCGCAACACTGAAGCTTTCTTT.

This clone was observed a few times. This chain uses TRBV4-2 with TRBJ1-4; 9 nucleotides agree with TRBD1. The CDR3 extends over 18 amino acids. V trimming: 4 bases; J trimming: 0 bases; junction bases outside the gene matches: 9. The germline gives CDR1 LGHNA, CDR2 YNFKEQ. In DNA form, the CDR3 reads TGTGCCAGCAGCCGGAAGGCGGGACAGGGATCAACTAATGAAAAACTGTTTTTT. Its protein product is CASSRKAGQGSTNEKLFF.